This TCR beta chain was recovered during a study of blood T cell repertoires in COVID-19. About the study: The United States, Italy and Spain were the sources of the acute and convalescent COVID-19 samples. T cells, B-cell-depleted T cells, or PBMCs supplied cDNA or gDNA.

Original processing notes: Nucleated cell counts were estimated from reference gene primer amplification. Using immunoSEQ multiplex PCR, the repertoire was profiled, and TCRdb retains in-frame clones only, with some absent. That table is the source of V, J and clone size, and D and trimming were worked out from the DNA. The sample consists of about 410,000 clones, about nine tenths of them appearing once. Germline CDR1 and CDR2: SGHVS and FQNEAQ. Between the trimmed V and J ends, which lost 4 bases and 1 base, there was a span of 10 bases. CDR3 size: 14 residues. This sequence was found in a woman in her 30s with active or convalescent COVID-19. The chain couples TRBV7-8 to TRBJ2-5, with D possibly matching TRBD2 (6 bases). Sequencing used peripheral blood. The DNA of the CDR3 is TGTGCCAGCAGCTACGGGGGATTCCAAGAGACCCAGTACTTC. Protein product: CASSYGGFQETQYF.